This T cell receptor beta chain was captured by sequencing in a study of blood T cell repertoires in COVID-19. This clone has only one observation. In the original analysis: Nucleated cell number was recorded as an estimate derived from reference gene primer amplification. Sequencing used immunoSEQ multiplex PCR; TCRdb keeps in-frame clones, though not all of them. D and trimming come from the DNA, and the V and J calls and clone size come from that table. The table has 50,000 to 65,000 clones, 74% seen once. Trimming removed 4 bases at V and 0 bases at J, with 13 bases between. This CDR3 comprises 15 residues. Germline CDR1 and CDR2: SGHRS and YFSETQ.

The sequence derives from a woman at least 80 years old with acute or convalescent COVID-19. The chain recombines TRBV5-1 with TRBJ1-2, with D possibly TRBD1 on 6 matching bases. Sequences were obtained from peripheral blood. In DNA, the CDR3 is TGCGCCAGCAGCCAACTGGACAGTACTAACTATGGCTACACCTTC. It codes for CASSQLDSTNYGYTF.